Listed below are T cell receptor beta chains from one sample, sequenced in a study of blood T cell repertoires in COVID-19. Sequencing was performed with immunoSEQ multiplex PCR; in TCRdb, only in-frame clones are kept and a portion is missing. Counted here are about 210,000 clones, roughly four fifths occurring once; the ten biggest clones make up about 12%. The material sequenced was peripheral blood. These TCRs come from a woman between 40 and 55 years old with acute or convalescent COVID-19. Both conserved end residues are part of each CDR3. The D gene is left open where the match is weak.

j_call,d_call,v_call,cdr3_aa,cdr3_nt
TRBJ1-2,NA,TRBV6-1,CASSDAGPYGYTF,TGTGCCAGCAGTGACGCAGGTCCCTACGGCTACACCTTC
TRBJ2-7,TRBD2,TRBV5-1,CASSSTRPGGLGLSEQYF,TGCGCCAGCAGCTCGACCCGCCCGGGGGGACTAGGCTTGTCCGAGCAGTACTTC
TRBJ2-3,TRBD2,TRBV3-1/TRBV3-2,CASSQVAGVSTDTQYF,TGTGCCAGCAGCCAAGTAGCGGGGGTAAGCACAGATACGCAGTATTTT
TRBJ1-2,NA,TRBV4-3,CASSQVISGVYGYTF,TGCGCCAGCAGCCAAGTCATATCAGGGGTCTATGGCTACACCTTC
TRBJ1-1,NA,TRBV24-1,CATSDQVGRGGGTEAFF,TGTGCCACCAGTGACCAGGTAGGACGGGGAGGAGGCACTGAAGCTTTCTTT
TRBJ1-2,TRBD1,TRBV15,CATSRDQGAFYGYTF,TGTGCCACCAGCAGAGATCAGGGGGCCTTCTATGGCTACACCTTC
TRBJ1-4,TRBD1,TRBV6-4,CAARDRGPPNEKLFF,TGTGCCGCCCGGGACAGGGGGCCTCCTAATGAAAAACTGTTTTTT
TRBJ2-7,NA,TRBV5-4,CASSFGGEGEQYF,TGTGCCAGCAGCTTCGGGGGAGAGGGCGAGCAGTACTTC
TRBJ1-3,NA,TRBV5-6,CASSRSGGNTIYF,TGTGCCAGCAGCCGCAGTGGCGGAAACACCATATATTTT
TRBJ2-2,TRBD2,TRBV2,CASSELPLAGVNTGELFF,TGTGCCAGCAGTGAACTCCCTCTGGCGGGGGTGAACACCGGGGAGCTGTTTTTT